The TCR beta chain under discussion was sequenced for a study of cytomegalovirus exposure and HLA in healthy donors. 13 Jbeta primers and 60 Vbeta primers were used for the PCR. Generated by immunoSEQ multiplex PCR, the TCRdb table keeps only in-frame clones and is missing some. The sample shows around 99,000 clones, under 85% of them seen only once. Trimming pared 3 bases from V and 0 bases from J, leaving 9 bases between. The CDR3 length is 15 residues. From germline, CDR1 is KGHSH and CDR2 LQKENI. The genes are TRBV18 and TRBJ2-1; unclear D gene. This clonotype originated in a man aged 50 to 59 in good health and CMV-seropositive. Sequenced sample: PBMCs. DNA of the CDR3: TGTGCCAGCTCACCTGAGAGTAGCTCCTACAATGAGCAGTTCTTC. Protein product: CASSPESSSYNEQFF.